The source of this TCR beta chain is a study of technical replicates of blood from several donors. Here immunoSEQ multiplex PCR was the method, and the copy in TCRdb shows in-frame clones only, minus some. The sample lists tens of thousands of clones; just under 95% were seen once. CDR3 length: 17 residues. Trimming pared 6 bases from V and 0 bases from J, leaving 15 bases between. Germline lookup yields CDR1 SGHAT and CDR2 FQNNGV. This receptor was taken from a human donor in good health. The V call is TRBV11-2, the J call TRBJ2-6; D gene ambiguous. Sequencing input: T cells isolated from PBMCs. Written as DNA, the CDR3 is TGTGCCAGCAGTTCCACTGGGCCAAGCTCTGGGGCCAACGTCCTGACTTTC. Translation: CASSSTGPSSGANVLTF.